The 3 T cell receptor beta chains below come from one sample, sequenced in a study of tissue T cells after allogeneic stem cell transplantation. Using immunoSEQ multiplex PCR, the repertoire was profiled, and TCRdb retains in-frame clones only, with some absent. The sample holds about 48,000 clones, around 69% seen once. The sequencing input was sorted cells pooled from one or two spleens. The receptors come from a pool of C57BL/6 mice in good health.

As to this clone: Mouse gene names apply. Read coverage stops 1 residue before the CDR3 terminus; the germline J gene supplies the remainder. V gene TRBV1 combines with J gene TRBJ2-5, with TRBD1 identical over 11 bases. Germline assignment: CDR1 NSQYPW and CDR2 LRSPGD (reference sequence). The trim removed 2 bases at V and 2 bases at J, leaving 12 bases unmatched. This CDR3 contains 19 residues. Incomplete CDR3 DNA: TGCACCTGCAGTGCACACTTCCTCCGGACAGGGGGCGGCCAAGACACCCAGTAC. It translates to CTCSAHFLRTGGGQDTQY. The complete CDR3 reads CTCSAHFLRTGGGQDTQYF.

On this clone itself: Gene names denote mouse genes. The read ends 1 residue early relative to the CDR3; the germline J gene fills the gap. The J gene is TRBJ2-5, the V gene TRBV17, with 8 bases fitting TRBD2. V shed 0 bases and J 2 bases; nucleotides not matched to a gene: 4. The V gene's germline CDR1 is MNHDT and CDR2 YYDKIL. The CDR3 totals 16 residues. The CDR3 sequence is CASSREGGAPQDTQYF. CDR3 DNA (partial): TGTGCTAGCAGTAGAGAGGGGGGGGCGCCCCAAGACACCCAGTAC.

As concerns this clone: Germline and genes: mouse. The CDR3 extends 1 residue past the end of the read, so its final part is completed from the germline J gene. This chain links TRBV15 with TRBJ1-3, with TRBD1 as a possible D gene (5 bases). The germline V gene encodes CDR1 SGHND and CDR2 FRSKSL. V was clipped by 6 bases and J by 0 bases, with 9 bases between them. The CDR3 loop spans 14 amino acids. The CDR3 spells CASRRQNSGNTLYF. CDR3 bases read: TGTGCCAGCAGGAGACAGAATTCTGGAAATACGCTCTAT.